The 21 T cell receptor beta chains in this list originate from one sample, sequenced in a study of blood T cell repertoires in COVID-19. TCRdb keeps only in-frame clones here, not all; method: immunoSEQ multiplex PCR. The sample contains 250,000 to 300,000 clones, 80% to 85% of which appear only once. What was sequenced was peripheral blood. All receptors come from a man between 60 and 70 years old with acute or convalescent COVID-19.

The chain has TRBV21-1 and TRBJ1-2; the D call in the table, TRBD1, was not verified against the DNA. TRBV21-1 is noted as a pseudogene. There are 17 residues in the CDR3. CDR3 sequence: CASKGSSRGKSSYGYTF. CDR3 nucleotide sequence: TGTGCCAGCAAGGGGTCCAGCAGGGGGAAATCTTCCTATGGCTACACCTTC.

The chain joins TRBV28 to TRBJ2-1; TRBD1 matches 9 bases. Looked up from germline, CDR1 is MDHEN and CDR2 is SYDVKM. CDR3 size: 15 residues. Trimming took 6 bases from V and 1 from J; bases not matched to a gene: 4. CDR3 in DNA: TGTGCCAGCAGCCAGGACAGGGGTTCCTACAATGAGCAGTTCTTC. Translating gives CASSQDRGSYNEQFF.

The chain recombines TRBV19 with TRBJ1-3; TRBD1 aligns across 8 bases. Trimming at V came to 4 bases and at J to 4 bases, leaving 6 bases not matched to a gene. Germline V lookup: CDR1 LNHDA, CDR2 SQIVND (reference sequence). The CDR3 is 15 amino acids. The CDR3 sequence: CASSTRTGKGNTIYF. The CDR3 nucleotides are TGTGCCAGTAGTACCCGGACAGGGAAAGGAAACACCATATATTTT.

This chain joins TRBV11-3 and TRBJ1-2, with a possible D match to TRBD1 (5 bases). The CDR3 length is 16 residues. Between the trimmed V and J ends, which lost 3 bases and 4 bases, there was a span of 18 bases. Per germline, CDR1 SGHNT and CDR2 YENEEA. The CDR3 is CASSFPSRTGGYGYTF. The CDR3 DNA reads as TGTGCCAGCAGCTTCCCTTCCCGCACCGGGGGCTATGGCTACACCTTC. The whole variable domain, remainder taken from reference TRBV11-3 and TRBJ1-2, is EAGVVQSPRYKIIEKKQPVAFWCNPISGHNTLYWYLQNLGQGPELLIRYENEEAVDDSQLPKDRFSAERLKGVDSTLKIQPAELGDSAVYLCASSFPSRTGGYGYTFGSGTRLTVV.

This clone appeared a single time. The CDR3 coding sequence is TGTGCCAGCAGCCAAGCTCTGTACACAGATACGCAGTATTTT. It encodes CASSQALYTDTQYF. The gene calls are TRBV3-1 (or the pseudogene TRBV3-2) and TRBJ2-3; D gene ambiguous. Germline-derived CDR1 and CDR2 are LGHDT and YNNKEL (reference sequence). The ends were cut back, 1 base at V and 2 bases at J, with 7 bases in the middle. The CDR3 totals 14 residues.

The CDR3 DNA is TGCAGTGCTAGGGGACAGGCCGAGCAGTACTTC. It specifies CSARGQAEQYF. This sequence joins TRBV20-1 and TRBJ2-7; TRBD1 aligns across 8 bases. Germline lookup yields CDR1 DFQATT and CDR2 SNEGSKA (reference sequence). The V segment lost 3 bases and the J segment 6 bases; nucleotides outside the gene matches: 1. CDR3 length: 11 residues.

The chain is built from TRBV9 and TRBJ1-6; D gene unclear. The V gene lost 0 bases and the J gene lost 0 bases, with 7 bases spanning the gap. In germline, CDR1 is SGDLS, CDR2 YYNGEE. This CDR3 has 16 amino acids. CDR3 nucleotide sequence: TGTGCCAGCAGCGTAGGCCAGAACTCCTATAATTCACCCCTCCACTTT. Translation: CASSVGQNSYNSPLHF.

Only a few counts were recorded for this clone. The chain employs TRBV19 and TRBJ2-3; TRBD2 aligns across 7 bases. V was clipped by 7 bases and J by 5 bases; unmatched bases: 9. Germline CDR1 LNHDA, CDR2 SQIVND (reference sequence). This CDR3 has 14 amino acids. CDR3 sequence (DNA): TGTGCCAGTACCTCCCGGGACTATGTAGATACGCAGTATTTT. Protein sequence: CASTSRDYVDTQYF.

The rearrangement links TRBV28 to TRBJ1-3; possibly TRBD1 for D (6 bases). V lost 3 bases to trimming and J lost 4 bases, with 13 bases between them. CDR3 length equals 15 residues. CDR1 and CDR2 (germline): MDHEN, SYDVKM. The CDR3 DNA follows: TGTGCCAGCAGTTTCCTACAGGGATCCGGAAACACCATATATTTT. Encoded protein: CASSFLQGSGNTIYF.

In this sample, this clone turned up once. The chain links TRBV28 to TRBJ1-5, with D maybe TRBD1 (6 bases). CDR1 and CDR2 from the germline V gene are MDHEN and SYDVKM. The CDR3 totals 13 residues. The CDR3 DNA follows: TGTGCGACCCAGACAGGCATCAATCAGCCCCAGCATTTT. Protein sequence: CATQTGINQPQHF. The full variable domain, rest sourced from reference TRBV28 and TRBJ1-5, is DVKVTQSSRYLVKRTGEKVFLECVQDMDHENMFWYRQDPGLGLRLIYFSYDVKMKEKGDIPEGYSVSREKKERFSLILESASTNQTSMYLCATQTGINQPQHFGDGTRLSIL.

Concerning this clone: The sample carries other DNA sequences with the same CDR3. The DNA of the CDR3 is TGTGCCAGCAGTCGAAGGGGAAACACTGAAGCTTTCTTT. Translated, it gives CASSRRGNTEAFF. V gene TRBV6-5 combines with J gene TRBJ1-1, with D possibly TRBD1 on 5 matching bases. CDR3 size: 13 residues. V was shortened by 5 bases and J by 2 bases, with 9 bases between the two germline ends. Germline V gene data show CDR1 as MNHEY and CDR2 as SVGAGI.

The chain carries TRBV28 and TRBJ2-2; 9 bases are a match to TRBD1. This CDR3 is 16 amino acids long. The V gene end was trimmed by 4 bases and the J gene end by 7 bases; junction bases not matched to a gene: 10. Germline V gene sequence: CDR1 MDHEN, CDR2 SYDVKM. The CDR3 nucleotides are TGTGCCAGCAGTTCACCAGCGGGACAGGGCGGCGGGGAGCTGTTTTTT. It yields the protein CASSSPAGQGGGELFF.

The genes are TRBV7-9 and TRBJ2-7; 8 nucleotides align to TRBD2. Germline V gives CDR1 SEHNR, CDR2 FQNEAQ (reference sequence). The junction had 7 bases not matched to a gene; V was cut back by 5 bases and J by 4 bases. The CDR3 has 14 residues. The chain's CDR3 is CASSRRGRLYEQYF. The CDR3 bases are TGTGCCAGCAGCCGCCGCGGGAGGTTGTACGAGCAGTACTTC.

The rearrangement uses TRBV10-3 and TRBJ2-3; TRBD1 might be the D (6 bases). Germline V gives CDR1 ENHRY, CDR2 SYGVKD. The CDR3 sequence is 16 residues long. The ends were cut back, 4 bases at V and 1 base at J, with 15 bases in the middle. The CDR3 sequence: CAISGSRAGGTDTQYF. CDR3 nucleotides: TGTGCCATCAGTGGGAGCCGGGCAGGGGGCACAGATACGCAGTATTTT.

The rearrangement links TRBV6-5 to TRBJ2-5, with 8 bases that match TRBD2. This CDR3 has 15 residues. The V and J ends lost 8 bases and 4 bases, in that order; junction bases with no gene match: 12. Germline V CDR1 and CDR2: MNHEY, SVGAGI. This chain's CDR3 is CASLQSAGGGETQYF. The CDR3 DNA sequence: TGTGCCAGCTTGCAGAGTGCGGGAGGCGGAGAGACCCAGTACTTC.

The chain links TRBV5-1 to TRBJ2-7; 10 nucleotides agree with TRBD2. The germline gives CDR1 SGHRS, CDR2 YFSETQ. Trimming at V came to 2 bases and at J to 7 bases, leaving 6 bases not matched to a gene. This CDR3 comprises 14 residues. CDR3 in DNA: TGCGCCAGCAGCTTAGGGGGACTAGCGAGTGAGCAGTACTTC. It yields the protein CASSLGGLASEQYF.

This chain links TRBV7-6 with TRBJ1-3; 7 bases match TRBD1. Germline lookup yields CDR1 SGHVS and CDR2 FNYEAQ. The CDR3 totals 16 residues. V was clipped by 1 base and J by 0 bases; unmatched bases: 3. This chain's CDR3 is CASSLVRGHSGNTIYF. CDR3 nucleotide sequence: TGTGCCAGCAGCTTAGTAAGGGGGCACTCTGGAAACACCATATATTTT.

The rearrangement links TRBV5-1 to TRBJ1-1, with TRBD1 matching 9 bases. CDR1 and CDR2 (germline): SGHRS, YFSETQ. V was clipped by 5 bases and J by 2 bases; unmatched bases: 7. This CDR3 comprises 15 residues. The chain's CDR3 is CASRLQGAFNTEAFF. CDR3 coding DNA: TGCGCCAGCAGGCTACAGGGGGCTTTCAACACTGAAGCTTTCTTT.

The rearrangement uses TRBV6-4 and TRBJ1-4; D remains ambiguous. Trimming removed 0 bases from V and 8 bases from J, with 28 bases in between. Per germline, CDR1 MRHNA and CDR2 SNTAGT. The CDR3 is made up of 20 amino acids. CDR3 region: CASSDSEVPHTVGSEEKLFF. CDR3 DNA sequence: TGTGCCAGCAGTGACTCTGAGGTACCCCACACAGTCGGGAGTGAGGAAAAACTGTTTTTT.

The V gene is TRBV19, the J gene TRBJ2-7, with 9 bases identical to TRBD2. V shed 1 base and J 3 bases; nucleotides not matched to a gene: 1. Looked up from germline, CDR1 is LNHDA and CDR2 is SQIVND (reference sequence). The CDR3 is 14 residues long. The CDR3 DNA reads as TGTGCCAGTAGTATAGGGACTAGCGTCTACGAGCAGTACTTC. Protein: CASSIGTSVYEQYF.

This chain uses TRBV7-9 with TRBJ1-6; D call uncertain. Germline V gives CDR1 SEHNR, CDR2 FQNEAQ (reference sequence). V dropped 2 bases and J dropped 9 bases, with 20 bases sitting between them. The length of the CDR3 is 17 residues. The DNA of the CDR3 is TGTGCCAGCAGCTTAAATAACCGTCCCCCAAACGGTTCACCCCTCCACTTT. Its protein product is CASSLNNRPPNGSPLHF.